The 21 T cell receptor beta chains reported below all come from one sample, sequenced in a study of CD4 T cells in relation to SARS-CoV-2 and coronaviruses. Clones were read by immunoSEQ multiplex PCR, and TCRdb kept only the in-frame ones, dropping some. The data hold around 25,000 clones, with 77% observed a single time. The unexposed donors gave CD4+ T cells in about 2011-2018, prior to COVID-19. After ten to eleven days of culture, CD4+ T cells were isolated. No antigen is known for these receptors. Sequencing was performed on CD4+ T cells from PBMCs, cultured in vitro. The receptor set was obtained from a human donor in good health.

This clone was found a few times. This chain links TRBV5-1 with TRBJ1-4; 9 bases agree with TRBD1. J gave up 7 bases and V 4 bases, and 14 bases lay outside the gene matches. CDR1 is SGHRS, CDR2 YFSETQ, per germline. The CDR3 runs 17 residues. This CDR3 reads CASSILDGTGTREKLFF. The CDR3 nucleotides are TGCGCCAGCAGCATCCTAGATGGGACAGGGACTCGTGAAAAACTGTTTTTT. Complete variable domain (other parts from reference TRBV5-1 and TRBJ1-4): KAGVTQTPRYLIKTRGQQVTLSCSPISGHRSVSWYQQTPGQGLQFLFEYFSETQRNKGNFPGRFSGRQFSNSRSEMNVSTLELGDSALYLCASSILDGTGTREKLFFGSGTQLSVL.

This clone was counted between two and nine times. The chain carries TRBV2 and TRBJ1-1; unclear D gene. This CDR3 spans 18 amino acids. V lost 0 bases and J 6 bases, leaving 23 bases between the germline ends. Germline CDR1 reads SNHLY; CDR2 reads FYNNEI. CDR3 residues: CASSEAPGIVGRLSEAFF. Written as DNA, the CDR3 is TGTGCCAGCAGTGAAGCACCGGGGATTGTAGGCAGACTCTCTGAAGCTTTCTTT. Using reference TRBV2 and TRBJ1-1 for the parts outside the CDR3, the full variable domain is EPEVTQTPSHQVTQMGQEVILRCVPISNHLYFYWYRQILGQKVEFLVSFYNNEISEKSEIFDDQFSVERPDGSNFTLKIRSTKLEDSAMYFCASSEAPGIVGRLSEAFFGQGTRLTVV.

The genes are TRBV10-3 and TRBJ2-7; the match to TRBD2 covers 7 bases. CDR1 ENHRY and CDR2 SYGVKD come from the germline V gene. With V trimmed by 10 bases and J by 7 bases, 16 bases remained unmatched. There are 14 residues in the CDR3. CDR3: CATAPPGGTGEQYF. CDR3 nucleotides: TGTGCCACCGCCCCCCCGGGGGGAACGGGGGAGCAGTACTTC.

J is TRBJ1-3 and V is TRBV4-3; possibly TRBD1 for D (5 bases). The CDR3 contains 16 residues. CDR1 and CDR2 (germline): LGHNA, YSLEER. Trimming stripped 2 bases from V and 0 bases from J, with 11 bases between. CDR3 sequence reads: CASSQNGRVSGNTIYF. Written as DNA, the CDR3 is TGCGCCAGCAGCCAAAACGGCAGGGTCTCTGGAAACACCATATATTTT.

CDR3 region: CASSYSALVATPRDQPQHF. CDR3 in DNA: TGTGCCAGCAGTTACTCTGCACTTGTGGCAACCCCTCGGGATCAGCCCCAGCATTTT. This chain links TRBV6-2 or TRBV6-3 with TRBJ1-5; D remains unclear. CDR3 length: 19 amino acids. Germline V gene lookup returns CDR1 MNHEY and CDR2 SVGEGT. V lost 0 bases and J lost 5, with 23 bases in between.

The CDR3 spells CASSLVSGGGTEAFF. The CDR3 DNA sequence: TGTGCCAGCAGCTTAGTTTCGGGTGGGGGCACTGAAGCTTTCTTT. This chain connects TRBV7-2 to TRBJ1-1; D possibly corresponds to TRBD1 (5 bases). Germline CDR1 SGHTA, CDR2 FQGNSA. The CDR3 length is 15 residues. Trimming left V 1 base short and J 4 bases short, with 13 bases between.

This clone was recorded once. This chain connects TRBV27 to TRBJ2-7, with a weak D call TRBD1 (6 bases). CDR3 length: 16 residues. V was clipped by 3 bases and J by 0 bases, with 15 bases between them. CDR1 is MNHEY and CDR2 is SMNVEV in the germline V gene (reference sequence). The CDR3 region has the DNA TGTGCCAGCAGTTTGGGTTTTGGACAGCCCTCCTACGAGCAGTACTTC. It translates to CASSLGFGQPSYEQYF.

The rearrangement joins TRBV5-1 to TRBJ2-7; 9 nucleotides agree with TRBD1. The germline V gene has CDR1 SGHRS and CDR2 YFSETQ. V shed 0 bases, J shed 9 bases, and the junction held 7 bases outside the gene matches. The CDR3 has 14 residues. This CDR3 reads CASSLDRGQTGQYF. The CDR3 nucleotides are TGCGCCAGCAGCTTGGACAGGGGGCAAACTGGGCAGTACTTC.

The chain combines TRBV19 with TRBJ2-5, with 7 nucleotides matching TRBD2. After removal of 4 bases from V and 2 bases from J, the junction contained 1 base not matched to a gene. The germline V gene has CDR1 LNHDA and CDR2 SQIVND (reference sequence). CDR3 size: 13 residues. CDR3 in DNA: TGTGCCAGTAGTACTAGCGGACAAGAGACCCAGTACTTC. Translation gives CASSTSGQETQYF. The variable domain in full, completed from reference TRBV19 and TRBJ2-5, reads DGGITQSPKYLFRKEGQNVTLSCEQNLNHDAMYWYRQDPGQGLRLIYYSQIVNDFQKGDIAEGYSVSREKKESFPLTVTSAQKNPTAFYLCASSTSGQETQYFGPGTRLLVL.

This clone was detected a few times. The J gene is TRBJ1-2, the V gene TRBV19; 10 bases map to TRBD1. The ends lost 1 base at V and 4 bases at J; junction bases unmatched: 0. The CDR3 runs to 14 residues. Germline assignment: CDR1 LNHDA and CDR2 SQIVND (reference sequence). CDR3 sequence (DNA): TGTGCCAGTAGTATAGGGACAGGGGGCTATGGCTACACCTTC. Translated, it gives CASSIGTGGYGYTF. Supplemented by reference TRBV19 and TRBJ1-2, the full variable domain reads DGGITQSPKYLFRKEGQNVTLSCEQNLNHDAMYWYRQDPGQGLRLIYYSQIVNDFQKGDIAEGYSVSREKKESFPLTVTSAQKNPTAFYLCASSIGTGGYGYTFGSGTRLTVV.

V usage is TRBV12-3 or TRBV12-4 and J usage is TRBJ1-2; tentative D call: TRBD1 (5 bases). Trimming pared 5 bases from V and 8 bases from J, leaving 12 bases between. The CDR3 runs to 12 residues. In DNA form, the CDR3 reads TGTGCCAGCAGTACCAGGGTGGGCGGCTACACCTTC. It translates to CASSTRVGGYTF.

The rearrangement joins TRBV5-6 to TRBJ2-7; D gene ambiguous. V gave up 4 bases and J gave up 0 bases, with 11 bases separating them. The CDR3 totals 14 residues. The V gene's germline CDR1 is SGHDT and CDR2 YYEEEE. CDR3 sequence reads: CASSQERSSYEQYF. In DNA, the CDR3 is TGTGCCAGCAGCCAGGAAAGGAGCTCCTACGAGCAGTACTTC.

Written as DNA, the CDR3 is TGTGCCATCAGGGGCGGTTCCTACGAGCAGTACTTC. Its protein is CAIRGGSYEQYF. This sequence joins TRBV10-3 and TRBJ2-7; no definite D call. Trimming took 6 bases from V and 1 from J, leaving 7 bases between them. This CDR3 has 12 amino acids. Germline lookup yields CDR1 ENHRY and CDR2 SYGVKD.

This sequence joins TRBV7-9 and TRBJ2-4; 14 bases map to TRBD2. CDR1 SEHNR and CDR2 FQNEAQ come from the germline V gene (reference sequence). The trim removed 5 bases at V and 0 bases at J, leaving 6 bases unmatched. The CDR3 is 18 amino acids. CDR3 loop: CASSRGTSGGLAKNIQYF. Here the CDR3 DNA reads TGTGCCAGCAGCCGAGGGACTAGCGGGGGTTTAGCCAAAAACATTCAGTACTTC. The variable domain in full, completed from reference TRBV7-9 and TRBJ2-4, reads DTGVSQNPRHKITKRGQNVTFRCDPISEHNRLYWYRQTLGQGPEFLTYFQNEAQLEKSRLLSDRFSAERPKGSFSTLEIQRTEQGDSAMYLCASSRGTSGGLAKNIQYFGAGTRLSVL.

Comment on this clone: Sequence at one end of the junction differs from germline and may be a read error. This rearrangement joins TRBV30 to TRBJ2-7, with TRBD2 matching over 14 bases. CDR3 length: 13 residues. Germline loops: CDR1 GTSNPN, CDR2 SVGIG (reference sequence). The CDR3 DNA sequence: TGTGCCTGCACCGGGACTAGCGGGAGCGTCCACGGCTTC. Translated, it gives CACTGTSGSVHGF.

The DNA for the CDR3 is TGTGCCAGCTCACCTTCTCCGGGCCGGGTTGGCCAAGAGACCCAGTACTTC. Translating gives CASSPSPGRVGQETQYF. This chain connects TRBV18 to TRBJ2-5; D remains ambiguous. V lost 3 bases, J lost 1 base, and 18 bases lay in between. This CDR3 region has 17 residues. CDR1 and CDR2 (germline): KGHSH, LQKENI.

The CDR3 nucleotides read TGTGCCAGCTCACCACAATTAGTACCGGGACAGGGGGCGCGAGTTCCAGCTAACTATGGCTACACCTTC. Translating it yields CASSPQLVPGQGARVPANYGYTF. The gene calls are TRBV18 and TRBJ1-2, with TRBD1 matching 12 bases. The length of the CDR3 is 23 residues. V gave up 1 base and J gave up 0 bases; unmatched junction bases: 21. Germline assignment: CDR1 KGHSH and CDR2 LQKENI.

This clone was seen only a few times. V and J are TRBV4-2 and TRBJ1-2; tentative D call: TRBD1 (5 bases). Per germline, CDR1 LGHNA and CDR2 YNFKEQ. Trimming removed 3 bases from V and 8 bases from J, with 19 bases in between. CDR3 size: 15 residues. The CDR3 region has the DNA TGTGCCAGCAGCCAGATGGACATCGGTCTTCAAGGCTACACCTTC. Protein: CASSQMDIGLQGYTF.

CDR3 sequence (DNA): TGTGCCAGCAGCGCCGGGACAGGATTCACAGATACGCAGTATTTT. Amino acid sequence: CASSAGTGFTDTQYF. The chain combines TRBV9 with TRBJ2-3, with 8 bases lining up with TRBD1. This CDR3 spans 15 amino acids. V gave up 3 bases and J gave up 2 bases; unmatched junction bases: 5. The germline gives CDR1 SGDLS, CDR2 YYNGEE. The whole variable domain, filled in from reference TRBV9 and TRBJ2-3, reads DSGVTQTPKHLITATGQRVTLRCSPRSGDLSVYWYQQSLDQGLQFLIQYYNGEERAKGNILERFSAQQFPDLHSELNLSSLELGDSALYFCASSAGTGFTDTQYFGPGTRLTVL.

The chain joins TRBV18 to TRBJ1-4; 8 bases align to TRBD1. Germline V gene lookup returns CDR1 KGHSH and CDR2 LQKENI. This CDR3 has 14 amino acids. Trimming at V came to 6 bases and at J to 5 bases, leaving 5 bases not matched to a gene. This CDR3 reads CASSSRQGNEKLFF. DNA for the CDR3: TGTGCCAGCTCGTCCAGACAGGGGAATGAAAAACTGTTTTTT.

The chain combines TRBV7-2 with TRBJ2-7; TRBD2 might be the D (5 bases). Germline V lookup: CDR1 SGHTA, CDR2 FQGNSA. Trimming took off 1 base at V and 4 bases at J, with 11 bases between the two ends. There are 14 residues in the CDR3. The CDR3 is CASSLGHRLYEQYF. Written as DNA, the CDR3 is TGTGCCAGCAGCTTAGGCCACAGACTATACGAGCAGTACTTC.